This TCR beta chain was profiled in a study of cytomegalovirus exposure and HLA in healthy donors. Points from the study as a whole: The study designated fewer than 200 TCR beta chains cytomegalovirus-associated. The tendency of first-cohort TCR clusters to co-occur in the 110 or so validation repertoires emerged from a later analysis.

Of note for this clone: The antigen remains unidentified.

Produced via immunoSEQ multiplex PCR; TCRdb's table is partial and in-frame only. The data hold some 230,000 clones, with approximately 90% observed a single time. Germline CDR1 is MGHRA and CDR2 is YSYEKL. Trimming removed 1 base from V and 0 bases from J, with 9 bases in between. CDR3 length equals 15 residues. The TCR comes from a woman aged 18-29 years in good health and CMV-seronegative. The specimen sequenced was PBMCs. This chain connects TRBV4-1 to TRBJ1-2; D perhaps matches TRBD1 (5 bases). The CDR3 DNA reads TGCGCCAGCAGCCAAGGCCCGGGGGCTAACTATGGCTACACCTTC. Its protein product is CASSQGPGANYGYTF.